This TCR beta chain was recorded in a study of blood T cell repertoires in COVID-19. Study information: The United States, Italy and Spain were the sources of the acute and convalescent COVID-19 samples. Sources were T cells, B-cell-depleted T cells, or PBMCs; the material itself was cDNA or gDNA.

Study processing details: How many nucleated cells were present was estimated from reference gene primer amplification. Here immunoSEQ multiplex PCR was the method, and the copy in TCRdb shows in-frame clones only, minus some. D and trimming were read from the DNA, whereas the V and J calls and clone size are those reported in that table. The sample lists some 100,000 clones; roughly 87% were seen once. The CDR3 has 12 residues. V gave up 4 bases and J gave up 0 bases, with 3 bases separating them. Germline CDR1 LGHDT, CDR2 YNNKEL (reference sequence). A single count supports this clone. The rearrangement joins TRBV3-1 (or the pseudogene TRBV3-2) to TRBJ1-1, with D uncertain. The sequenced sample consisted of peripheral blood. The TCR originated in a woman in her fifties or sixties with acute or convalescent COVID-19. The CDR3 here is CASSPMNTEAFF. The CDR3 coding sequence is TGTGCCAGCAGCCCAATGAACACTGAAGCTTTCTTT.